Listed here are 9 T cell receptor beta chains from one sample, sequenced in a study of early T cells in non-severe SARS-CoV-2 infection. MiXCR was run by TCRdb on the 5' RACE reads, yielding one entry per CDR3 protein. The sample has 20,000 to 25,000 distinct CDR3 sequences, nearly 5.5% seen once. Source material: whole blood. The receptors shown here come from an adult who was a healthcare worker with PCR-confirmed SARS-CoV-2 infection or an uninfected control (not recorded which).

This rearrangement joins TRBV7-2 to TRBJ2-6; TRBD1 matches at 7 bases. With V trimmed by 5 bases and J by 0 bases, 7 bases remained unmatched. The germline CDR1 and CDR2 sequences are SGHTA and FQGNSA. The length of the CDR3 is 17 residues. CDR3 coding DNA: TGTGCCAGCAGCACAGTATCAGGGGGCTCTGGGGCCAACGTCCTGACTTTC. Encoded protein: CASSTVSGGSGANVLTF.

A word on this clonotype: This may be a read error: a much more frequent sequence differs by one nucleotide. The chain links TRBV6-2 or TRBV6-3 to TRBJ2-1; TRBD2 might be the D (6 bases). Trimming pared 5 bases from V and 9 bases from J, leaving 17 bases between. Germline assignment: CDR1 MNHEY and CDR2 SVGEGT. There are 14 residues in the CDR3. As DNA, the CDR3 is TGTGCCAGCAGTCCTTTACCGGGAGTGGCTGAGCAGTTCTTC. Translated: CASSPLPGVAEQFF.

The genes are TRBV7-2 and TRBJ2-3; 8 bases line up with TRBD1. V lost 2 bases and J lost 5; bases outside the gene matches: 9. The germline gives CDR1 SGHTA, CDR2 FQGNSA. This CDR3 has 16 residues. The CDR3 nucleotides read TGTGCCAGCAGCTTACTTTTACAGGGGGTTATAGATACGCAGTATTTT. Translated, it gives CASSLLLQGVIDTQYF.

This clonotype was counted at least ten times. The chain is built from TRBV10-3 and TRBJ1-5; TRBD1 matches 7 bases. The ends lost 6 bases at V and 3 bases at J; junction bases unmatched: 5. This CDR3 region has 14 residues. The germline CDR1 and CDR2 sequences are ENHRY and SYGVKD. CDR3 nucleotide sequence: TGTGCCATCAGCCGGACAGGTGACAATCAGCCCCAGCATTTT. It specifies CAISRTGDNQPQHF.

This clonotype was picked up many times. V gene TRBV20-1 combines with J gene TRBJ2-2, with TRBD2 matching 10 bases. The CDR3 is 14 amino acids. Germline CDR1 is DFQATT and CDR2 is SNEGSKA (reference sequence). V was clipped by 7 bases and J by 7 bases; unmatched bases: 9. CDR3 sequence: CSGSSGRAGGELFF. CDR3 nucleotide sequence: TGCAGTGGGTCCAGCGGGAGGGCCGGCGGGGAGCTGTTTTTT.

This clonotype was observed at least ten times. The gene calls are TRBV27 and TRBJ2-1, with 8 bases fitting TRBD2. From germline, CDR1 is MNHEY and CDR2 SMNVEV (reference sequence). The trim removed 3 bases at V and 0 bases at J, leaving 10 bases unmatched. There are 18 residues in the CDR3. CDR3 DNA: TGTGCCAGCAGTTTCCAGCCCCCTCGGGAGGGCTCCTACAATGAGCAGTTCTTC. Translation gives CASSFQPPREGSYNEQFF.

This clonotype was detected ten times or more. The V and J genes are TRBV5-1 and TRBJ2-3, with D possibly being TRBD2 (5 bases). The V and J ends lost 1 base and 4 bases respectively, with 13 bases between them. CDR1 is SGHRS, CDR2 YFSETQ, per germline. The CDR3 contains 15 residues. CDR3 sequence reads: CASSLIQGSADTQYF. In DNA form, the CDR3 reads TGCGCCAGCAGCTTGATTCAAGGGAGCGCAGATACGCAGTATTTT. Complete variable domain (other parts from reference TRBV5-1 and TRBJ2-3): KAGVTQTPRYLIKTRGQQVTLSCSPISGHRSVSWYQQTPGQGLQFLFEYFSETQRNKGNFPGRFSGRQFSNSRSEMNVSTLELGDSALYLCASSLIQGSADTQYFGPGTRLTVL.

This clonotype has a count of ten or more. The rearrangement joins TRBV6-5 to TRBJ2-7; D call uncertain. Germline loops: CDR1 MNHEY, CDR2 SVGAGI. Trimming left V 4 bases short and J 5 bases short, with 12 bases between. The CDR3 runs to 13 residues. The CDR3 sequence: CASSLGLLDEQYF. The CDR3, as DNA: TGTGCCAGCAGTTTGGGCCTCCTGGACGAGCAGTACTTC.

This clonotype has at least ten counts. The rearrangement links TRBV9 to TRBJ2-1, with 8 bases lining up with TRBD2. The CDR3 totals 16 residues. After removal of 4 bases from V and 3 bases from J, the junction contained 9 bases not matched to a gene. Germline V gene sequence: CDR1 SGDLS, CDR2 YYNGEE. CDR3 in DNA: TGTGCCAGCAGCCCAAACACCGGGACTAGCTACAATGAGCAGTTCTTC. This encodes CASSPNTGTSYNEQFF.